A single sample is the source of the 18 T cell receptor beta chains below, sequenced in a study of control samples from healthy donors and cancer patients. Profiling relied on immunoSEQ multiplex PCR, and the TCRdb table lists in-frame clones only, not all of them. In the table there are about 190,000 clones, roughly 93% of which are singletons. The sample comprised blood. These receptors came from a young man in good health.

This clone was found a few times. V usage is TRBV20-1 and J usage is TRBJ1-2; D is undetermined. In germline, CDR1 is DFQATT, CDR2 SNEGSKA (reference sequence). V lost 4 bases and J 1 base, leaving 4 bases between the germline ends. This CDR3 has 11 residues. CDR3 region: CSANNNYGYTF. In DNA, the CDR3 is TGCAGTGCTAATAATAACTATGGCTACACCTTC.

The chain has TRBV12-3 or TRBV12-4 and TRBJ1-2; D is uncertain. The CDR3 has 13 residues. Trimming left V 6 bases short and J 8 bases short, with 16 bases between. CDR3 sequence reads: CASSLRSASGYTF. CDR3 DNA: TGTGCCAGCAGCCTGCGGTCGGCGAGCGGCTACACCTTC.

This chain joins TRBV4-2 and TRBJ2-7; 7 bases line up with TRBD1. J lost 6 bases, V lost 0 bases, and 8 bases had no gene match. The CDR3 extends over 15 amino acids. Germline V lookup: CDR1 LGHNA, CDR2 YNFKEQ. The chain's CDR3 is CASSQEGRGLGEQYF. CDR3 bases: TGTGCCAGCAGCCAAGAAGGCAGGGGGTTAGGCGAGCAGTACTTC.

The CDR3 nucleotides are TGTGCCAGCAGCTTGGTTGAGGCAGGGATAGCCAAAAACATTCAGTACTTC. Its translation is CASSLVEAGIAKNIQYF. The chain uses TRBV5-6 and TRBJ2-4; tentatively, D is TRBD1 (5 bases). Germline CDR1 SGHDT, CDR2 YYEEEE. The length of the CDR3 is 17 residues. Trimming shortened V by 0 bases and J by 0 bases, and 13 bases separated the two germline ends.

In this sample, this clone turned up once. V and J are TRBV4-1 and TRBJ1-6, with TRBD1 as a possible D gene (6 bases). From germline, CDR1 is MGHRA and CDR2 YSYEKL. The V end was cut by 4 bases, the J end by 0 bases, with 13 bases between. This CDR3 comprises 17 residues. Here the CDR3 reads CASSPGAGSSYNSPLHF. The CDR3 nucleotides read TGCGCCAGCAGCCCGGGGGCTGGGAGCTCCTATAATTCACCCCTCCACTTT.

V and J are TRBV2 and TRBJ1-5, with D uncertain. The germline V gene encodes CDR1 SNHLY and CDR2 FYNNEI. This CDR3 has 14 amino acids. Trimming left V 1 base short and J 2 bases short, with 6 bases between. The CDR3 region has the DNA TGTGCCAGCAGTGAAGATGGGGGCAATCAGCCCCAGCATTTT. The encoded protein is CASSEDGGNQPQHF.

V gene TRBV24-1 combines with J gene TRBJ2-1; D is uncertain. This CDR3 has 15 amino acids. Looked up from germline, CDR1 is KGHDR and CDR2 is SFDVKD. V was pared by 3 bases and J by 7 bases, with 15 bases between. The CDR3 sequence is CATSDPNLAGNEQFF. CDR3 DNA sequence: TGTGCCACCAGTGATCCCAACCTGGCCGGGAATGAGCAGTTCTTC.

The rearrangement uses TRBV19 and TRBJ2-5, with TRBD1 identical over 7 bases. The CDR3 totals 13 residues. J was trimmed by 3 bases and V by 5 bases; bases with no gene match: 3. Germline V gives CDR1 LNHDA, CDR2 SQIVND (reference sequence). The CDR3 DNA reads TGTGCCAGTAGTGCCGACAGGGAAGAGACCCAGTACTTC. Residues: CASSADREETQYF.

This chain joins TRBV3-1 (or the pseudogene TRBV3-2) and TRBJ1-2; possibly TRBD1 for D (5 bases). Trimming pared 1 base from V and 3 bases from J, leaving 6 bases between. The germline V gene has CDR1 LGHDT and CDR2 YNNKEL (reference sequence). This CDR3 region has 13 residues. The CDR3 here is CASSQGGYYGYTF. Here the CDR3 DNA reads TGTGCCAGCAGCCAAGGGGGGTACTATGGCTACACCTTC.

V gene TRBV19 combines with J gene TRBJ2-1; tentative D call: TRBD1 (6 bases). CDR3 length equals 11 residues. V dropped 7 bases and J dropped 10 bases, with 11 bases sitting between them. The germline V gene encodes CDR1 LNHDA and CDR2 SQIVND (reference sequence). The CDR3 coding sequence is TGTGCCAGTACCCAGAGGGGGGAGCAGTTCTTC. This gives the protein CASTQRGEQFF.

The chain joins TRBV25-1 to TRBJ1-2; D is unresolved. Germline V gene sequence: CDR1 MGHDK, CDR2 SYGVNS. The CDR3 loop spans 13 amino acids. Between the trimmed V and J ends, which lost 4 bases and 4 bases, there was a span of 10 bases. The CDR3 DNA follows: TGTGCCAGCAGTGGAAACAGCATCTATGGCTACACCTTC. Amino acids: CASSGNSIYGYTF.

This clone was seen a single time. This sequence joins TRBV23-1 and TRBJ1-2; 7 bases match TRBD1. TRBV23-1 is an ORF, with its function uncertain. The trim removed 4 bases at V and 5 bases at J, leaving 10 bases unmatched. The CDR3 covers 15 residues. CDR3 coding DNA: TGCGCCAGCAGTCTAAATCCGGGACAGAAATATGGCTACACCTTC. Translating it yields CASSLNPGQKYGYTF.

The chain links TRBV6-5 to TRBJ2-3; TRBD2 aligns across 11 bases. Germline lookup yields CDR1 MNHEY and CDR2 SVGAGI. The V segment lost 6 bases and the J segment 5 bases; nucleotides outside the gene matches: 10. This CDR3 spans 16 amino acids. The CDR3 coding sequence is TGTGCCAGCAGGTACCTAGCGGGGGGTAGTAAAGATACGCAGTATTTT. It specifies CASRYLAGGSKDTQYF.

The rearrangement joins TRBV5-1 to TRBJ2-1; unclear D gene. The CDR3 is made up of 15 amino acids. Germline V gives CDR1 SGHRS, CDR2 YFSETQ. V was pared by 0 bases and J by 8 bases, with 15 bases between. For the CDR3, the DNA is TGCGCCAGCAGCTTGGTGGGCCAGAATGGGGATGAGCAGTTCTTC. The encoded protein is CASSLVGQNGDEQFF.

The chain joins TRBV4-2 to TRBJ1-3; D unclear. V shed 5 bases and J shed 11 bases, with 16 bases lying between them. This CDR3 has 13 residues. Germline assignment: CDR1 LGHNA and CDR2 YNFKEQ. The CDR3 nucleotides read TGTGCCAGCAGCTCCCTGGTGGGGAGAGCCATATATTTT. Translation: CASSSLVGRAIYF.

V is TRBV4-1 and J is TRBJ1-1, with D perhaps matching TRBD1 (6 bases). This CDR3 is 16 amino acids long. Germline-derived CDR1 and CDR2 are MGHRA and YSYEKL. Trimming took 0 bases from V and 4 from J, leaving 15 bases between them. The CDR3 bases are TGCGCCAGCAGCCAAGATAAGTCGGGGGGCTTCACTGAAGCTTTCTTT. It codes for CASSQDKSGGFTEAFF.

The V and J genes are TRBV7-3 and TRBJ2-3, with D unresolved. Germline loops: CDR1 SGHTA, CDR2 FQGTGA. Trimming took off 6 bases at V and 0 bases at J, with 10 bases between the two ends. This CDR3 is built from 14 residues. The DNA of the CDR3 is TGTGCCAGCAGTCTAGGTACTAGCACAGATACGCAGTATTTT. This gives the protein CASSLGTSTDTQYF.

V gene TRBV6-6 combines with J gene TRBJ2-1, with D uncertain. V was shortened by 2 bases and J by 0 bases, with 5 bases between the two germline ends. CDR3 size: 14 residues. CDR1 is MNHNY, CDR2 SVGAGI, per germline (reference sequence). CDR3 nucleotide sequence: TGTGCCAGCAGTTACAGCAGCTCCTACAATGAGCAGTTCTTC. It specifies CASSYSSSYNEQFF.